A selection of T cell receptor beta chains follows, all from one sample in a study of shared clonotypes between healthy human individuals. TCRdb's copy holds only in-frame clones and misses some; the assay was immunoSEQ multiplex PCR. The data hold about 2.4 million clones, with around 90% observed a single time. Sequencing was carried out using naive CD4+ T cells sorted from blood. The receptors here all came from a man between 18 and 35 years old in good health. CDR3s include the opening cysteine and the closing phenylalanine or tryptophan. Fields, in order: clone size, V gene, D gene, J gene, CDR3 protein, CDR3 DNA. A D gene is named only where the DNA matches it firmly. Only part of the rows carry a size: once, few, many, or a class if the clone is expanded.

size: NA; V: TRBV29-1; D: NA; J: TRBJ2-1; CDR3: CSVENGGEQFF; DNA: TGCAGCGTTGAAAATGGGGGTGAGCAGTTCTTC
size: once; V: TRBV4-1; D: TRBD1; J: TRBJ1-1; CDR3: CASSPPDRGRVNTEAFF; DNA: TGCGCCAGCAGCCCGCCCGACAGGGGGCGAGTGAACACTGAAGCTTTCTTT
size: NA; V: TRBV5-6; D: NA; J: TRBJ1-1; CDR3: CASIARGSKSMNTEAFF; DNA: TGTGCCAGCATCGCACGAGGGTCGAAATCCATGAACACTGAAGCTTTCTTT
size: NA; V: TRBV4-1; D: NA; J: TRBJ2-1; CDR3: CASSQPGSYNEQFF; DNA: TGCGCCAGCAGCCAACCCGGTTCCTACAATGAGCAGTTCTTC
size: NA; V: TRBV7-9; D: NA; J: TRBJ2-7; CDR3: CASSLAREQYF; DNA: TGTGCCAGCAGCTTAGCGAGAGAGCAGTACTTC
size: once; V: TRBV6-1; D: NA; J: TRBJ1-5; CDR3: CASSGHRDVNQPQHF; DNA: TGTGCCAGCAGTGGGCACAGGGACGTCAATCAGCCCCAGCATTTT
size: once; V: TRBV2; D: NA; J: TRBJ2-7; CDR3: CASSGVEQYF; DNA: TGTGCTTCTTCGGGGGTGGAGCAGTACTTC
size: NA; V: TRBV19; D: NA; J: TRBJ1-4; CDR3: CASRRTGREKLFF; DNA: TGTGCCAGTAGAAGAACAGGGCGGGAAAAACTGTTTTTT
size: NA; V: TRBV27; D: NA; J: TRBJ1-1; CDR3: CASSFQAVFTEAFF; DNA: TGTGCCAGCAGTTTCCAGGCAGTCTTCACTGAAGCTTTCTTT
size: NA; V: TRBV6-8; D: NA; J: TRBJ1-6; CDR3: CASSLLKGSSPLHF; DNA: TGTGCCAGCAGTCTTCTCAAGGGGAGTTCACCCCTCCACTTT
size: NA; V: TRBV18; D: NA; J: TRBJ1-1; CDR3: CASSPGGVAEAFF; DNA: TGTGCCAGCTCACCAGGGGGGGTGGCTGAAGCTTTCTTT
size: NA; V: TRBV7-2; D: TRBD2; J: TRBJ2-2; CDR3: CASSASGRNTGELFF; DNA: TGTGCCAGCAGCGCTAGCGGGAGGAACACCGGGGAGCTGTTTTTT
size: NA; V: TRBV9; D: TRBD1; J: TRBJ1-6; CDR3: CASSVATATGANSPLHF; DNA: TGTGCCAGCAGCGTAGCTACGGCCACAGGGGCGAATTCACCCCTCCACTTT
size: NA; V: TRBV7-2; D: TRBD2; J: TRBJ2-7; CDR3: CASSLEAGGHYEQYF; DNA: TGTGCCAGCAGCTTAGAGGCGGGGGGGCACTACGAGCAGTACTTC
size: NA; V: TRBV2; D: NA; J: TRBJ2-2; CDR3: CASSREGEPGELFF; DNA: TGTGCCAGCAGCAGGGAGGGGGAGCCCGGGGAGCTGTTTTTT
size: NA; V: TRBV10-2; D: NA; J: TRBJ2-7; CDR3: CASRLPYGGEYGEQYF; DNA: TGCGCCAGTCGCCTACCCTATGGCGGAGAATACGGCGAGCAGTACTTC
size: NA; V: TRBV5-6; D: NA; J: TRBJ2-7; CDR3: CASSLLPEGEQYF; DNA: TGTGCCAGCAGCTTGTTACCGGAGGGGGAGCAGTACTTC
size: NA; V: TRBV7-2; D: NA; J: TRBJ2-5; CDR3: CASSSTGTQYF; DNA: TGTGCCAGCAGCTCCACAGGGACCCAGTACTTC
size: NA; V: TRBV19; D: TRBD1; J: TRBJ2-1; CDR3: CASSDEGALSYNEQFF; DNA: TGTGCCAGTAGCGACGAGGGGGCACTCTCCTACAATGAGCAGTTCTTC
size: NA; V: TRBV27; D: TRBD1; J: TRBJ2-7; CDR3: CASRRPGQGAHEQYF; DNA: TGTGCCAGCAGACGGCCGGGACAGGGGGCCCACGAGCAGTACTTC
size: NA; V: TRBV5-1; D: NA; J: TRBJ2-1; CDR3: CASSLGTEVHEQFF; DNA: TGCGCCAGCAGCTTGGGAACTGAAGTCCATGAGCAGTTCTTC
size: NA; V: TRBV7-6; D: NA; J: TRBJ2-2; CDR3: CASSSYREGNTGELFF; DNA: TGTGCCAGCAGCTCTTATAGAGAGGGGAACACCGGGGAGCTGTTTTTT
size: NA; V: TRBV27; D: TRBD1; J: TRBJ2-5; CDR3: CASSLNRGETQYF; DNA: TGTGCCAGCAGTTTGAACAGGGGAGAGACCCAGTACTTC
size: NA; V: TRBV7-2; D: TRBD1; J: TRBJ1-2; CDR3: CASARDRRPLYGYTF; DNA: TGTGCCAGCGCCCGGGACAGGCGACCACTCTATGGCTACACCTTC
size: few; V: TRBV7-9; D: NA; J: TRBJ1-5; CDR3: CASSSVHNQPQHF; DNA: TGTGCCAGCAGCTCAGTCCACAATCAGCCCCAGCATTTT
size: once; V: TRBV27; D: NA; J: TRBJ2-5; CDR3: CASSTTGQETQYF; DNA: TGTGCCAGCAGTACTACAGGCCAAGAGACCCAGTACTTC
size: NA; V: TRBV9; D: NA; J: TRBJ1-1; CDR3: CASSVGQGRGSTEAFF; DNA: TGTGCCAGCAGCGTGGGGCAGGGAAGAGGGAGCACTGAAGCTTTCTTT
size: NA; V: TRBV6-6; D: NA; J: TRBJ1-2; CDR3: CASSLDRYGYTF; DNA: TGTGCCAGCAGTCTCGACAGATACGGCTACACCTTC
size: NA; V: TRBV30; D: TRBD1; J: TRBJ2-7; CDR3: CAWSVSPGQGSYEQYF; DNA: TGTGCCTGGAGTGTATCACCGGGACAGGGCTCCTACGAGCAGTACTTC
size: NA; V: TRBV28; D: NA; J: TRBJ2-1; CDR3: CASSSLGSYNEQFF; DNA: TGTGCCAGCAGTTCCCTGGGCTCCTACAATGAGCAGTTCTTC
size: NA; V: TRBV30; D: TRBD1; J: TRBJ1-1; CDR3: CAWTRDRNTEAFF; DNA: TGTGCCTGGACCCGGGACAGAAACACTGAAGCTTTCTTT
size: NA; V: TRBV9; D: NA; J: TRBJ2-7; CDR3: CASSLGGAVSSYEQYF; DNA: TGTGCCAGCAGCCTTGGTGGGGCGGTGAGCTCCTACGAGCAGTACTTC
size: NA; V: TRBV11-2; D: NA; J: TRBJ1-1; CDR3: CASTPRGSGTEAFF; DNA: TGTGCCAGCACCCCCCGGGGGTCCGGCACTGAAGCTTTCTTT
size: NA; V: TRBV7-9; D: TRBD1; J: TRBJ1-2; CDR3: CASSFRTGGFFNNYGYTF; DNA: TGTGCCAGCAGCTTTCGGACAGGGGGTTTTTTTAACAACTATGGCTACACCTTC
size: NA; V: TRBV4-1; D: TRBD1; J: TRBJ2-2; CDR3: CASSHFDRDTGELFF; DNA: TGCGCCAGCAGCCATTTCGACAGGGACACCGGGGAGCTGTTTTTT
size: NA; V: TRBV2; D: TRBD1; J: TRBJ2-7; CDR3: CASSGTPQGSYEQYF; DNA: TGTGCCAGCAGTGGGACCCCACAGGGGAGCTACGAGCAGTACTTC
size: NA; V: TRBV21-1; D: NA; J: TRBJ1-2; CDR3: CASSKARAGGVSDYGYTF; DNA: TGTGCCAGCAGCAAAGCGCGGGCAGGGGGAGTGAGCGACTATGGCTACACCTTC
size: NA; V: TRBV4-3; D: TRBD2; J: TRBJ2-3; CDR3: CASSQRPESGRRIGGTDTQYF; DNA: TGCGCCAGCAGCCAGCGACCTGAGAGCGGGAGACGAATCGGAGGCACAGATACGCAGTATTTT
size: NA; V: TRBV27; D: NA; J: TRBJ2-5; CDR3: CASSPHPQETQYF; DNA: TGTGCCAGCAGTCCGCACCCTCAAGAGACCCAGTACTTC
size: NA; V: TRBV5-1; D: NA; J: TRBJ2-7; CDR3: CASSLDGSGGRGQQYF; DNA: TGCGCCAGCAGCTTGGATGGTTCTGGTGGGAGGGGGCAGCAGTACTTC
size: NA; V: TRBV7-9; D: TRBD2; J: TRBJ2-5; CDR3: CASSKPAGVETQYF; DNA: TGTGCCAGCAGCAAACCCGCGGGAGTGGAGACCCAGTACTTC
size: NA; V: TRBV19; D: TRBD1; J: TRBJ1-2; CDR3: CASRGDSLYGYTF; DNA: TGTGCCAGTAGGGGGGACAGCCTCTATGGCTACACCTTC
size: NA; V: TRBV27; D: TRBD1; J: TRBJ1-2; CDR3: CASRGQGGGYTF; DNA: TGTGCCAGCAGGGGACAGGGCGGCGGCTACACCTTC
size: NA; V: TRBV6-5; D: NA; J: TRBJ2-2; CDR3: CASSPLGAAGELFF; DNA: TGTGCCAGCAGTCCACTCGGCGCTGCCGGGGAGCTGTTTTTT
size: NA; V: TRBV28; D: NA; J: TRBJ1-3; CDR3: CASSLSRGARSRNTIYF; DNA: TGTGCCAGCAGTTTATCACGGGGGGCCCGCTCTCGGAACACCATATATTTT
size: NA; V: TRBV10-3; D: NA; J: TRBJ2-7; CDR3: CAISGVREAPQYF; DNA: TGTGCCATCAGTGGCGTGAGAGAGGCTCCACAGTACTTC
size: NA; V: TRBV6-5; D: NA; J: TRBJ1-1; CDR3: CASSGAVNTEAFF; DNA: TGTGCCAGCAGCGGGGCCGTGAACACTGAAGCTTTCTTT
size: NA; V: TRBV30; D: NA; J: TRBJ1-2; CDR3: CAWSPTGNYGYTF; DNA: TGTGCCTGGAGTCCTACAGGAAACTATGGCTACACCTTC
size: NA; V: TRBV11-2; D: TRBD2; J: TRBJ2-5; CDR3: CASSLGAGGPLGETQYF; DNA: TGTGCCAGCAGCTTAGGAGCGGGAGGGCCTCTGGGAGAGACCCAGTACTTC
size: NA; V: TRBV30; D: TRBD1; J: TRBJ2-7; CDR3: CAWSDKTTGGYEQYF; DNA: TGTGCCTGGAGTGATAAAACGACAGGGGGCTACGAGCAGTACTTC
size: NA; V: TRBV4-3; D: NA; J: TRBJ2-4; CDR3: CASSQGPQGQAKNIQYF; DNA: TGCGCCAGCAGCCAAGGTCCACAGGGTCAGGCCAAAAACATTCAGTACTTC
size: NA; V: TRBV28; D: NA; J: TRBJ2-1; CDR3: CASSSYGTEYNEQFF; DNA: TGTGCCAGCAGTTCTTACGGGACGGAATACAATGAGCAGTTCTTC
size: NA; V: TRBV6-4; D: NA; J: TRBJ2-7; CDR3: CARLSVYFCARGGSYEQYF; DNA: NA
size: NA; V: TRBV5-1; D: TRBD1; J: TRBJ2-4; CDR3: CASSAGQGRDIQYF; DNA: TGCGCCAGCAGCGCGGGACAGGGGCGGGACATTCAGTACTTC
size: once; V: TRBV4-3; D: NA; J: TRBJ2-1; CDR3: CASSREGISQYNEQFF; DNA: TGCGCCAGCAGCCGCGAGGGGATTAGTCAGTACAATGAGCAGTTCTTC
size: NA; V: TRBV25-1; D: NA; J: TRBJ2-7; CDR3: CASSLGGTGYSSYEQYF; DNA: TGTGCCAGCAGTTTAGGTGGTACAGGCTATAGCTCCTACGAGCAGTACTTC